The next 13 T cell receptor beta chains were all read from a single sample in a study of shared T cell receptors in the human thymus. Sequencing used immunoSEQ multiplex PCR; TCRdb keeps in-frame clones, though not all of them. The sample includes 500,000 to 550,000 clones, approximately 78% seen only once; the top ten take 0.013%. These data were also filed under a second study, of human thymus T cells.

Sequences were obtained from thymocytes. Source of these receptors: a boy under two years old with a congenital heart defect.

There are a few counts of this clone. The J gene is TRBJ2-7, the V gene TRBV4-2, with 12 bases identical to TRBD2. This CDR3 contains 17 residues. V lost 0 bases and J lost 6; bases outside the gene matches: 9. CDR1 LGHNA and CDR2 YNFKEQ come from the germline V gene. The CDR3 coding sequence is TGTGCCAGCAGCCAAGATCTCGGACTAGCGGGACCGGGCGAGCAGTACTTC. Amino acids: CASSQDLGLAGPGEQYF.

The chain links TRBV7-7 to TRBJ2-7; 11 nucleotides align to TRBD2. The germline gives CDR1 SSHAT, CDR2 FNYEAQ (reference sequence). This CDR3 is 15 amino acids long. The CDR3 reads CAGGTSGGFSYEQYF. The CDR3 DNA follows: TGTGCGGGCGGGACTAGCGGAGGCTTCTCCTACGAGCAGTACTTC.

The rearrangement links TRBV28 to TRBJ1-2, with D unclear. Germline CDR1 MDHEN, CDR2 SYDVKM. V was cut by 5 bases and J by 4 bases, with 17 bases left in between. This CDR3 has 15 amino acids. The CDR3 sequence: CASSARRLLFYGYTF. The CDR3 nucleotides read TGTGCCAGCAGTGCCCGGAGATTACTCTTCTATGGCTACACCTTC.

This chain joins TRBV4-3 and TRBJ2-2; TRBD2 matches 10 bases. V lost 1 base and J lost 1; bases outside the gene matches: 6. This CDR3 contains 18 residues. The germline V gene encodes CDR1 LGHNA and CDR2 YSLEER. CDR3 DNA sequence: TGCGCCAGCAGCCAAGTTGCTAGCGGGAGTGGGAACACCGGGGAGCTGTTTTTT. Its protein is CASSQVASGSGNTGELFF.

The chain is built from TRBV7-3 and TRBJ2-1, with 10 bases fitting TRBD2. CDR1 is SGHTA, CDR2 FQGTGA, per germline. There are 16 residues in the CDR3. V shed 4 bases, J shed 2 bases, and the junction held 5 bases outside the gene matches. CDR3 sequence: CASSSLAGEAYNEQFF. CDR3 DNA sequence: TGTGCCAGCAGCTCGCTAGCGGGAGAAGCCTACAATGAGCAGTTCTTC.

For the CDR3, the DNA is TGCAGCGTGCCTTCTAGCGGGAAGAGCTCCTACAATGAGCAGTTCTTC. Protein product: CSVPSSGKSSYNEQFF. V usage is TRBV29-1 and J usage is TRBJ2-1; 9 bases line up with TRBD2. The CDR3 extends over 16 amino acids. Germline CDR1 reads SQVTM; CDR2 reads ANQGSEA. Trimming removed 6 bases from V and 0 bases from J; junction bases left unmatched: 9.

The chain couples TRBV10-3 to TRBJ2-2; a possible D gene is TRBD2 (5 bases). This CDR3 has 15 residues. The germline V and J ends were trimmed by 7 bases and 5 bases, with 17 bases remaining between them. Germline V gene lookup returns CDR1 ENHRY and CDR2 SYGVKD. Written as DNA, the CDR3 is TGTGCCATCACGAAGGGCCCCCCGGGGACCGGGGAGCTGTTTTTT. Translated, it gives CAITKGPPGTGELFF.

The count of this clone is one. The chain is built from TRBV4-1 and TRBJ2-1; 10 positions agree with TRBD2. J gave up 4 bases and V 0 bases, and 0 bases lay outside the gene matches. Germline V gives CDR1 MGHRA, CDR2 YSYEKL. The CDR3 loop spans 15 amino acids. The CDR3 nucleotides read TGCGCCAGCAGCCAAGAACTAGCGGGATACAATGAGCAGTTCTTC. The encoded protein is CASSQELAGYNEQFF.

This clone turned up a few times. The chain has TRBV2 and TRBJ2-3, with 11 bases identical to TRBD2. CDR1 SNHLY and CDR2 FYNNEI come from the germline V gene. The V gene end was trimmed by 0 bases and the J gene end by 3 bases; junction bases not matched to a gene: 14. The CDR3 covers 20 residues. The CDR3 coding sequence is TGTGCCAGCAGTGAAGCGCTTTCCTCGCTAGCGGGAGGAGGGACAGATACGCAGTATTTT. Translating it yields CASSEALSSLAGGGTDTQYF.

The CDR3 loop reads CASSLGGDGYTF. The DNA for the CDR3 is TGTGCCAGCAGCCTGGGGGGTGATGGCTACACCTTC. V and J are TRBV7-9 and TRBJ1-2; a weak D match, TRBD1 (5 bases). Germline CDR1 is SEHNR and CDR2 is FQNEAQ (reference sequence). V was shortened by 5 bases and J by 6 bases, with 10 bases between the two germline ends. This CDR3 has 12 residues.

The chain combines TRBV5-1 with TRBJ2-2, with 7 bases identical to TRBD1. V trimming: 1 base; J trimming: 2 bases; junction bases outside the gene matches: 20. The germline V gene has CDR1 SGHRS and CDR2 YFSETQ. CDR3 length: 21 residues. The CDR3 loop is CASSLSPGQLTPGPNTGELFF. DNA of the CDR3: TGCGCCAGCAGCTTGTCCCCGGGACAGCTAACACCGGGCCCTAACACCGGGGAGCTGTTTTTT.

This chain links TRBV7-2 with TRBJ1-4; D is ambiguous. CDR1 is SGHTA and CDR2 is FQGNSA in the germline V gene. With 1 base removed from V and 0 bases from J, the gap between germline ends came to 12 bases. The CDR3 is 17 amino acids. Here the CDR3 reads CASSLGAGHTTNEKLFF. For the CDR3, the DNA is TGTGCCAGCAGCTTAGGTGCAGGCCATACAACTAATGAAAAACTGTTTTTT.

V gene TRBV11-3 combines with J gene TRBJ2-7, with 10 positions matching TRBD2. This CDR3 contains 15 residues. Germline V lookup: CDR1 SGHNT, CDR2 YENEEA. The V segment lost 2 bases and the J segment 6 bases; nucleotides outside the gene matches: 7. The chain's CDR3 is CASSLPSGRVREQYF. The CDR3 coding sequence is TGTGCCAGCAGCTTACCCAGCGGGAGGGTGCGCGAGCAGTACTTC.